This T cell receptor (beta chain) was recorded in a study of long-term antiretroviral therapy in people with HIV. Whole-study findings and limits: The study found narrower CDR3 length ranges in HIV repertoires than in controls.

Points on this clone: Its antigen is undetermined.

This CDR3 region has 15 residues. Per germline, CDR1 SEHNR and CDR2 FQNEAQ (reference sequence). V was clipped by 5 bases and J by 4 bases, with 17 bases between them. They ran version v3.0 of the immunoSEQ assay at survey level. Measured with immunoSEQ multiplex PCR; TCRdb has only the in-frame clones, and not every one. The sample lists 21,000 or so clones, roughly 91% occurring once. V usage is TRBV7-9 and J usage is TRBJ2-5, with TRBD2 as a possible D gene (6 bases). This specimen consisted of unsorted PBMCs, obtained 2.3 years after starting antiretroviral therapy. The source is a man aged 55 to 69 with HIV. The CDR3 sequence is CASSGLRGPIETQYF. The CDR3, as DNA: TGTGCCAGCAGCGGACTGCGGGGACCTATAGAGACCCAGTACTTC. Complete variable domain (other parts from reference TRBV7-9 and TRBJ2-5): DTGVSQNPRHKITKRGQNVTFRCDPISEHNRLYWYRQTLGQGPEFLTYFQNEAQLEKSRLLSDRFSAERPKGSFSTLEIQRTEQGDSAMYLCASSGLRGPIETQYFGPGTRLLVL.